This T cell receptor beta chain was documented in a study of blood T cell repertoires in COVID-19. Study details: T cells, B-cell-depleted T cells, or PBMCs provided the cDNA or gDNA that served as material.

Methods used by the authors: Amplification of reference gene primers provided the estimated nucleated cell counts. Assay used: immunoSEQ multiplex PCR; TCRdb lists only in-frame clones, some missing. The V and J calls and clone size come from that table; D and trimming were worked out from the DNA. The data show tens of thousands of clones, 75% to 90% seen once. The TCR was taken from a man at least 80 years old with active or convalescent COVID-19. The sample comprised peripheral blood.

In nucleotides, the CDR3 is TGTGCCATCAAGCCGGGACAGGCTAATTCACCCCTCCACTTT. Encoded protein: CAIKPGQANSPLHF. This chain connects TRBV10-3 to TRBJ1-6, with 8 bases identical to TRBD1. CDR3 size: 14 residues. Germline V gene lookup returns CDR1 ENHRY and CDR2 SYGVKD. The trim removed 7 bases at V and 6 bases at J, leaving 5 bases unmatched.